These 28 T cell receptor beta chains originate from one sample sequenced in a study of preoperative IRX-2 immunotherapy in early breast cancer. The treatment was: preoperative locoregional IRX-2 cytokine immunotherapy. Method: immunoSEQ multiplex PCR; TCRdb's copy keeps in-frame clones and lacks some. The data show approximately 30,000 clones, just under 90% seen once. Material: tumor tissue, obtained after IRX-2 immunotherapy. The source of these receptors is a human donor with breast cancer.

This clone was recorded only once. The chain has TRBV6-8 and TRBJ2-1; D is unresolved. The V gene's germline CDR1 is MNHGY and CDR2 SAAAGT. The V gene lost 6 bases and the J gene lost 0 bases, with 12 bases spanning the gap. The length of the CDR3 is 15 residues. The CDR3 nucleotides read TGTGCCAGCAGCCCAGACGGATACTCCTACAATGAGCAGTTCTTC. Translated, it gives CASSPDGYSYNEQFF.

V usage is TRBV28 and J usage is TRBJ1-1, with D uncertain. Germline-derived CDR1 and CDR2 are MDHEN and SYDVKM. This CDR3 region has 15 residues. V lost 4 bases, J lost 0 bases, and 12 bases lay in between. CDR3 nucleotides: TGTGCCAGCAGTTCCCTAAGTCGTATGAACACTGAAGCTTTCTTT. Translating gives CASSSLSRMNTEAFF.

This sequence joins TRBV19 and TRBJ1-4; D is possibly TRBD1 (5 bases). Trimming took off 3 bases at V and 11 bases at J, with 10 bases between the two ends. Germline V gives CDR1 LNHDA, CDR2 SQIVND (reference sequence). The CDR3 sequence is 12 residues long. CDR3 DNA: TGTGCCAGTAGTATCGAGGACACGAAACTGTTTTTT. It translates to CASSIEDTKLFF.

With regard to this clone: An end of the junction does not agree with germline; a read error may underlie this. The V and J genes are TRBV6-8 and TRBJ1-2; the D gene is possibly TRBD1 (6 bases). The germline CDR1 and CDR2 sequences are MNHGY and SAAAGT. The CDR3 extends over 13 amino acids. Here the CDR3 DNA reads TGTGCCAGCAGGACCCCAGGGGTTTCTGGCTACACTTTC. Translation gives CASRTPGVSGYTF.

The rearrangement joins TRBV6-8 to TRBJ1-4; the D is unclear. This CDR3 contains 15 residues. Germline V gene sequence: CDR1 MNHGY, CDR2 SAAAGT. The ends were cut back, 5 bases at V and 0 bases at J, with 10 bases in the middle. The CDR3 sequence is CASSQLSATNEKLFF. In DNA form, the CDR3 reads TGTGCCAGCAGTCAGCTTTCCGCAACTAATGAAAAACTGTTTTTT.

In DNA, the CDR3 is TGTGCCAGCAGCTTAATGGTCAGGGTAACAGATACGCAGTATTTT. Amino acids: CASSLMVRVTDTQYF. J is TRBJ2-3 and V is TRBV7-1; tentatively, D is TRBD1 (5 bases). TRBV7-1 is identified as an open reading frame with a role that is uncertain. The CDR3 totals 15 residues. Trimming cost V 4 bases and J 3 bases, with 14 bases left between them.

The V and J genes are TRBV18 and TRBJ1-2, with D possibly matching TRBD1 (5 bases). The CDR3 totals 13 residues. Germline CDR1 is KGHSH and CDR2 is LQKENI. V was trimmed by 6 bases and J by 6 bases, leaving 14 bases between them. In DNA, the CDR3 is TGTGCCAGCTCGATGTCCAGGGAGGATGGCTACACCTTC. Its translation: CASSMSREDGYTF.

The chain couples TRBV14 to TRBJ1-6; possibly TRBD1 for D (5 bases). CDR1 and CDR2 from the germline V gene are SGHDN and FVKESK. Trimming removed 0 bases from V and 10 bases from J, with 13 bases in between. This CDR3 spans 15 amino acids. The CDR3 here is CASSQERGRWSPLHF. The CDR3 bases are TGTGCCAGCAGCCAAGAAAGGGGCCGGTGGTCACCCCTCCACTTT.

This sequence joins TRBV6-8 and TRBJ2-3; D remains unclear. V was clipped by 0 bases and J by 2 bases, with 6 bases between them. This CDR3 has 14 residues. Germline loops: CDR1 MNHGY, CDR2 SAAAGT. CDR3 in amino acids: CASSYSSDTDTQYF. The DNA of the CDR3 is TGTGCCAGCAGTTACTCTTCAGACACAGATACGCAGTATTTT.

This clone was counted once. V gene TRBV6-8 combines with J gene TRBJ2-2; 7 bases fit TRBD2. V shed 8 bases and J 0 bases; nucleotides not matched to a gene: 3. The CDR3 loop spans 14 amino acids. Germline CDR1 MNHGY, CDR2 SAAAGT. The CDR3 reads CASSGLANTGELFF. The DNA for the CDR3 is TGTGCCAGCTCCGGACTAGCGAACACCGGGGAGCTGTTTTTT.

V is TRBV6-8 and J is TRBJ1-2; D gene uncertain. The germline gives CDR1 MNHGY, CDR2 SAAAGT. The CDR3 runs 15 residues. V lost 2 bases to trimming and J lost 0 bases, with 10 bases between them. CDR3 in amino acids: CASSYERRSNYGYTF. In DNA form, the CDR3 reads TGTGCCAGCAGTTACGAGAGACGGTCTAACTATGGCTACACCTTC.

The chain recombines TRBV28 with TRBJ2-7; 9 nucleotides line up with TRBD1. From germline, CDR1 is MDHEN and CDR2 SYDVKM. V shed 6 bases, J shed 4 bases, and the junction held 7 bases outside the gene matches. The CDR3 totals 14 residues. The CDR3 protein is CASRAPGQGYEQYV. In nucleotides, the CDR3 is TGTGCCAGCAGGGCGCCGGGACAGGGATACGAGCAGTACGTC.

This chain uses TRBV6-8 with TRBJ1-4, with 8 positions matching TRBD1. This CDR3 is 14 amino acids long. Germline CDR1 is MNHGY and CDR2 is SAAAGT. With 6 bases clipped from V and 7 bases from J, the junction kept 7 bases outside the gene matches. The CDR3 nucleotides read TGTGCCAGCAGCCAGGACAGGGTTGGTGAAAAACTGTTTTTT. It codes for CASSQDRVGEKLFF.

The chain joins TRBV11-3 to TRBJ1-2; 8 bases align to TRBD1. This CDR3 comprises 16 residues. Germline values: CDR1 SGHNT, CDR2 YENEEA. Trimming cost V 3 bases and J 7 bases; bases outside gene matches: 13. CDR3 sequence reads: CASSLDHGQGRSGYTF. The CDR3 region has the DNA TGTGCCAGCAGCTTGGACCATGGACAGGGCCGAAGTGGCTACACCTTC. Complete variable domain (other parts from reference TRBV11-3 and TRBJ1-2): EAGVVQSPRYKIIEKKQPVAFWCNPISGHNTLYWYLQNLGQGPELLIRYENEEAVDDSQLPKDRFSAERLKGVDSTLKIQPAELGDSAVYLCASSLDHGQGRSGYTFGSGTRLTVV.

The chain has TRBV5-1 and TRBJ2-3; TRBD2 might be the D (5 bases). Germline V gives CDR1 SGHRS, CDR2 YFSETQ. The CDR3 is made up of 14 amino acids. V lost 2 bases to trimming and J lost 6 bases, with 13 bases between them. In DNA form, the CDR3 reads TGCGCCAGCAGCTTATCATCCGCGGGTGATACGCAGTATTTT. This encodes CASSLSSAGDTQYF.

The V gene is TRBV6-8, the J gene TRBJ2-1; TRBD2 is a possible D gene (5 bases). Trimming stripped 10 bases from V and 8 bases from J, with 15 bases between. Germline V CDR1 and CDR2: MNHGY, SAAAGT. CDR3 length: 12 residues. The CDR3 region is CATAEGPDEQFF. The CDR3 coding sequence is TGTGCCACAGCCGAGGGCCCCGATGAGCAGTTCTTC.

The J gene is TRBJ1-2, the V gene TRBV6-8; 7 bases match TRBD1. The CDR3 length is 14 residues. Germline V CDR1 and CDR2: MNHGY, SAAAGT. The J segment lost 7 bases and the V segment lost 2 bases, leaving 7 bases of the junction unmatched. The DNA for the CDR3 is TGTGCCAGCAGTTACACGACAGGGAACGGTGGCTACACCTTC. Translation: CASSYTTGNGGYTF.

V gene TRBV14 combines with J gene TRBJ1-1; no clear D gene. CDR3 length: 14 residues. V lost 1 base, J lost 1 base, and 7 bases lay in between. Germline values: CDR1 SGHDN, CDR2 FVKESK. In nucleotides, the CDR3 is TGTGCCAGCAGCCAAGTTAGGGAGAACACTGAAGCTTTCTTT. Translated: CASSQVRENTEAFF.

V gene TRBV6-8 combines with J gene TRBJ1-2; TRBD1 matches 8 bases. V trimming: 10 bases; J trimming: 4 bases; junction bases outside the gene matches: 11. The CDR3 runs to 14 residues. The germline V gene has CDR1 MNHGY and CDR2 SAAAGT. The CDR3 DNA is TGTGCCATCAGCCGGACAGGGTCATCCTATGGCTACACCTTC. Its protein product is CAISRTGSSYGYTF.

This clone was seen a handful of times. The chain carries TRBV6-8 and TRBJ1-4; D ambiguous. This CDR3 spans 13 amino acids. From germline, CDR1 is MNHGY and CDR2 SAAAGT. Trimming took 10 bases from V and 8 from J, leaving 17 bases between them. The CDR3 is CAIRNRGGEKLFF. The CDR3 nucleotides read TGTGCCATCAGGAACCGGGGAGGGGAAAAACTGTTTTTT.

The chain recombines TRBV6-8 with TRBJ1-4, with D tentatively TRBD1 (5 bases). Per the germline V gene, CDR1 is MNHGY and CDR2 is SAAAGT. The CDR3 loop spans 13 amino acids. With 5 bases removed from V and 7 bases from J, the gap between germline ends came to 11 bases. The CDR3 loop reads CASSARDFEKLFF. The CDR3 DNA sequence: TGTGCCAGCAGTGCCCGGGACTTTGAAAAACTGTTTTTT.

The genes are TRBV6-8 and TRBJ1-4, with 8 bases that match TRBD1. Germline CDR1 reads MNHGY; CDR2 reads SAAAGT. V was pared by 7 bases and J by 3 bases, with 7 bases of the junction left unmatched. CDR3 length: 15 residues. The CDR3: CASTRDRTSNEKLFF. Here the CDR3 DNA reads TGTGCCAGCACCCGGGACAGGACCTCTAATGAAAAACTGTTTTTT.

The chain has TRBV30 and TRBJ2-1, with D possibly matching TRBD1 (6 bases). Trimming took off 8 bases at V and 10 bases at J, with 24 bases between the two ends. CDR3 size: 14 residues. Germline CDR1 GTSNPN, CDR2 SVGIG (reference sequence). CDR3 sequence: CASSLEPGAREQFF. The CDR3 region has the DNA TGTGCCAGCAGCTTAGAACCAGGGGCAAGGGAGCAGTTCTTC.

This sequence joins TRBV19 and TRBJ2-1; no clear D. Germline CDR1 and CDR2: LNHDA and SQIVND (reference sequence). This CDR3 spans 14 amino acids. Trimming stripped 8 bases from V and 0 bases from J, with 11 bases between. CDR3 DNA sequence: TGTGCCAGTCCTACAGTGAGCTCCTACAATGAGCAGTTCTTC. Translating gives CASPTVSSYNEQFF.

The CDR3 region is CASSPTGVGEQYV. As DNA, the CDR3 is TGTGCCAGCAGTCCAACAGGGGTCGGCGAGCAGTACGTC. The V call is TRBV14, the J call TRBJ2-7, with 7 positions matching TRBD1. Trimming at V came to 6 bases and at J to 6 bases, leaving 8 bases not matched to a gene. The length of the CDR3 is 13 residues. CDR1 is SGHDN, CDR2 FVKESK, per germline.

The rearrangement uses TRBV15 and TRBJ1-2; the D gene is possibly TRBD1 (5 bases). The V end was cut by 5 bases, the J end by 5 bases, with 18 bases between. Germline assignment: CDR1 LNHNV and CDR2 YYDKDF (reference sequence). The CDR3 is 15 amino acids. This CDR3 reads CATSPRQMSPYGYTF. CDR3 nucleotides: TGTGCCACCAGCCCACGACAGATGTCCCCATATGGCTACACCTTC.

The J gene is TRBJ1-2, the V gene TRBV1; TRBD1 was called by the table and not checked on the DNA. TRBV1 is deemed a pseudogene. The CDR3 runs to 17 residues. CDR3 bases: TGCGCCAGCAGCCAAGTAGGGGGACAGGGCCACAGCTATGGCTACACCTTC. This codes for CASSQVGGQGHSYGYTF.

The chain is built from TRBV6-8 and TRBJ1-6; D not resolved. The CDR3 is 14 residues long. In germline, CDR1 is MNHGY, CDR2 SAAAGT. The V and J ends lost 8 bases and 2 bases respectively, with 10 bases between them. The CDR3 here is CASAHSTYNSPLHF. CDR3 sequence (DNA): TGTGCCAGCGCCCACTCTACCTATAATTCACCCCTCCACTTT.